Listed below are T cell receptor beta chains from one sample, sequenced in a study of beta chain features in type 1 diabetes. Only in-frame clones appear in the TCRdb table, and some are missing; sequencing was by immunoSEQ multiplex PCR. Among roughly 450,000 clones listed, about 15% were seen once. Material for sequencing was naive CD4+ T cells from blood. Every receptor here comes from a young man in good health. The CDR3 runs from the conserved cysteine through the conserved F or W. Fields, in order: J gene, V gene, clone size, D gene, CDR3 protein, CDR3 DNA. A D gene is named only where the DNA matches it firmly. Expanded clones are given a class, and other clones once, few, many or no size at all.

J gene: TRBJ2-3
V gene: TRBV19
clone size: few
D gene: .
CDR3 protein: CASSLAGTQYF
CDR3 DNA: TGTGCCAGTAGCCTTGCGGGTACGCAGTATTTT

J gene: TRBJ1-6
V gene: TRBV5-4
clone size: few
D gene: .
CDR3 protein: CASSQWRGRPLHF
CDR3 DNA: TGTGCCAGCAGCCAATGGCGGGGAAGACCCCTCCACTTT

J gene: TRBJ2-4
V gene: TRBV4-3
clone size: .
D gene: .
CDR3 protein: CASSIGQFEAKNIQYF
CDR3 DNA: TGCGCCAGCAGCATAGGACAGTTTGAAGCCAAAAACATTCAGTACTTC

J gene: TRBJ2-1
V gene: TRBV19
clone size: few
D gene: .
CDR3 protein: CASSSAFGTSNEQFF
CDR3 DNA: TGTGCCAGTAGCTCAGCCTTCGGGACCAGCAATGAGCAGTTCTTC

J gene: TRBJ2-5
V gene: TRBV18
clone size: .
D gene: .
CDR3 protein: CASSNIQGAGETQYF
CDR3 DNA: TGTGCCAGCTCAAACATACAGGGTGCCGGAGAGACCCAGTACTTC

J gene: TRBJ2-3
V gene: TRBV7-9
clone size: few
D gene: .
CDR3 protein: CASSLKAVSTDTQYF
CDR3 DNA: TGTGCCAGCAGCCTCAAAGCGGTTAGCACAGATACGCAGTATTTT

J gene: TRBJ1-4
V gene: TRBV10-3
clone size: .
D gene: TRBD1
CDR3 protein: CAIRDTGEDGKLFF
CDR3 DNA: TGTGCCATCAGGGATACAGGGGAAGACGGAAAACTGTTTTTT

J gene: TRBJ2-5
V gene: TRBV7-9
clone size: few
D gene: .
CDR3 protein: CASRFGTLQETQYF
CDR3 DNA: TGTGCCAGCAGATTTGGGACCCTACAAGAGACCCAGTACTTC

J gene: TRBJ2-1
V gene: TRBV29-1
clone size: few
D gene: TRBD1
CDR3 protein: CSVGNRDRLYNEQFF
CDR3 DNA: TGCAGCGTTGGTAACCGGGACAGACTCTACAATGAGCAGTTCTTC

J gene: TRBJ1-1
V gene: TRBV6-5
clone size: few
D gene: .
CDR3 protein: CASSPPAAEAFF
CDR3 DNA: TGTGCCAGCAGCCCCCCGGCGGCTGAAGCTTTCTTT

J gene: TRBJ2-3
V gene: TRBV9
clone size: few
D gene: .
CDR3 protein: CASSVSPGDRDTQYF
CDR3 DNA: TGTGCCAGCAGCGTAAGCCCAGGAGATAGGGATACGCAGTATTTT

J gene: TRBJ1-1
V gene: TRBV30
clone size: few
D gene: .
CDR3 protein: CASQGNTEAFF
CDR3 DNA: TGTGCCTCCCAGGGGAACACTGAAGCTTTCTTT

J gene: TRBJ1-1
V gene: TRBV4-3
clone size: .
D gene: .
CDR3 protein: CASSQERGMNTEAFF
CDR3 DNA: TGCGCCAGCAGCCAAGAGCGAGGGATGAACACTGAAGCTTTCTTT

J gene: TRBJ2-5
V gene: TRBV7-9
clone size: .
D gene: .
CDR3 protein: CASLLLGAGETQYF
CDR3 DNA: TGTGCCAGCCTTCTCTTGGGAGCGGGAGAGACCCAGTACTTC

J gene: TRBJ2-1
V gene: TRBV20-1
clone size: .
D gene: .
CDR3 protein: CSPGGWEQFF
CDR3 DNA: TGCAGTCCAGGGGGGTGGGAGCAGTTCTTC

J gene: TRBJ1-2
V gene: TRBV7-2
clone size: few
D gene: .
CDR3 protein: CASSLVSQTNYGYTF
CDR3 DNA: TGTGCCAGCAGCTTAGTGAGTCAGACTAACTATGGCTACACCTTC

J gene: TRBJ1-1
V gene: TRBV5-1
clone size: few
D gene: .
CDR3 protein: CASSLASGNGAEAFF
CDR3 DNA: TGCGCCAGCAGCTTGGCTTCAGGGAACGGGGCTGAAGCTTTCTTT

J gene: TRBJ2-3
V gene: TRBV29-1
clone size: many
D gene: TRBD1
CDR3 protein: CSVIPGQSTDTQYF
CDR3 DNA: TGCAGCGTCATCCCGGGACAGAGCACAGATACGCAGTATTTT

J gene: TRBJ2-2
V gene: TRBV6-5
clone size: few
D gene: .
CDR3 protein: CASSWGGTGELFF
CDR3 DNA: TGTGCCAGCAGTTGGGGTGGCACCGGGGAGCTGTTTTTT

J gene: TRBJ1-1
V gene: TRBV25-1
clone size: .
D gene: .
CDR3 protein: CASSEQGVNTEAFF
CDR3 DNA: TGTGCCAGCAGTGAACAGGGCGTGAACACTGAAGCTTTCTTT

J gene: TRBJ2-7
V gene: TRBV10-3
clone size: few
D gene: TRBD1
CDR3 protein: CAIRPGQSEQYF
CDR3 DNA: TGTGCCATCAGGCCGGGACAGTCAGAGCAGTACTTC

J gene: TRBJ1-2
V gene: TRBV15
clone size: once
D gene: .
CDR3 protein: CATSRVTGGYTF
CDR3 DNA: TGTGCCACCAGCAGAGTGACGGGTGGCTACACCTTC

J gene: TRBJ1-3
V gene: TRBV4-3
clone size: few
D gene: .
CDR3 protein: CASSLTSDSSGNTIYF
CDR3 DNA: TGCGCCAGCAGCCTAACCTCGGACAGCTCTGGAAACACCATATATTTT

J gene: TRBJ2-3
V gene: TRBV7-2
clone size: few
D gene: TRBD1
CDR3 protein: CASSSPGQGYRDTQYF
CDR3 DNA: TGTGCCAGCAGCTCACCGGGACAGGGCTACCGGGATACGCAGTATTTT

J gene: TRBJ2-3
V gene: TRBV4-3
clone size: few
D gene: TRBD2
CDR3 protein: CASSQARIRLAGVADTQYF
CDR3 DNA: TGCGCCAGCAGCCAAGCTCGCATCCGACTAGCGGGAGTAGCAGATACGCAGTATTTT

J gene: TRBJ2-7
V gene: TRBV7-2
clone size: .
D gene: .
CDR3 protein: CASSLAMVQDSSYEQYF
CDR3 DNA: TGTGCCAGCAGCTTAGCTATGGTCCAGGATAGCTCCTACGAGCAGTACTTC